The rows below give T cell receptor beta chains drawn from one sample of a study of T cells after yellow fever vaccination. Each CDR3 protein gets one entry after TCRdb re-called the 5' RACE reads with MiXCR. The repertoire has 200,000 to 300,000 distinct CDR3 sequences, about 3.5% of them found once; the top ten carry 19%. The source was PBMCs, collected 15 days after the yellow fever booster vaccination. The receptors originated from a man between 18 and 29 years old who received the YFV17D yellow fever vaccine. The CDR3 runs from the conserved cysteine through the conserved F or W.

cdr3_length	v_call	cdr3_aa
14	TRBV19	CASSNEGSNQPQHF
13	TRBV19	CASSPIGTYEQYF
13	TRBV7-9	CASTAGTGYGYTF
15	TRBV11-1	CASSSTSGGANIQYF
15	TRBV6-1	CASSDPGQGTYGYTF
14	TRBV19	CATAVDSGYYGYTF
14	TRBV28	CASSPPTIRQPQHF
14	TRBV5-1	CASSPGESYNEQFF
15	TRBV6-6	CASSYVQGPSYEQYF
18	TRBV20-1	CSARLLQAGPSSYNEQFF
11	TRBV7-6	CASSLIDEQFF
15	TRBV28	CASRPGRPIKNIQYF
15	TRBV12-3/TRBV12-4	CASRLIHRVDTEAFF
13	TRBV5-1	CASSTGIDQPQHF